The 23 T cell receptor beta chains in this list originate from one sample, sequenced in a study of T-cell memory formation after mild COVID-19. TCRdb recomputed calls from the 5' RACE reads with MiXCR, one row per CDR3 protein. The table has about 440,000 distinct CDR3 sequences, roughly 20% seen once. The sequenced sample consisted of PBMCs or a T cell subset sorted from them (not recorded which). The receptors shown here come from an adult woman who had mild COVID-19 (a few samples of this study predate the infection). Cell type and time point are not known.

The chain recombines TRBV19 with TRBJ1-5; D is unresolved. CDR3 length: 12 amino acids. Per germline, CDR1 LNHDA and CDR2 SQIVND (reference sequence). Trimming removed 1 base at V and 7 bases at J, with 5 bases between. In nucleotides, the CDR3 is TGTGCCAGTAGTATAGGAGAGCAGCCCCAGCATTTT. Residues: CASSIGEQPQHF.

The CDR3 sequence is CASRDRPGLAFYEQYF. The CDR3 DNA reads TGTGCCAGCCGCGACCGACCAGGACTAGCATTCTACGAGCAGTACTTC. The chain combines TRBV21-1 with TRBJ2-7; TRBD2, the table's D call, lacks a check against the DNA. TRBV21-1 is noted as a pseudogene. The CDR3 runs 16 residues.

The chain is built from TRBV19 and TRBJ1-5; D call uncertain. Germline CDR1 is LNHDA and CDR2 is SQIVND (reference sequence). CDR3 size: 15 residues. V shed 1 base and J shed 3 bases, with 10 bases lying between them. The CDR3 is CASSIAAGINQPQHF. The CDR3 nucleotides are TGTGCCAGTAGTATAGCGGCGGGAATCAATCAGCCCCAGCATTTT. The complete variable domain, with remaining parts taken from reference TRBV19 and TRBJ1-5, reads DGGITQSPKYLFRKEGQNVTLSCEQNLNHDAMYWYRQDPGQGLRLIYYSQIVNDFQKGDIAEGYSVSREKKESFPLTVTSAQKNPTAFYLCASSIAAGINQPQHFGDGTRLSIL.

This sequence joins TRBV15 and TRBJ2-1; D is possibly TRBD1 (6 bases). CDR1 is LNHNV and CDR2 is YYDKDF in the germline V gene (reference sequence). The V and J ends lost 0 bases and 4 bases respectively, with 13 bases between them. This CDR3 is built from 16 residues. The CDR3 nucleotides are TGTGCCACCAGCAGAGATATGGCAGGGGCTTACAATGAGCAGTTCTTC. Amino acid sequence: CATSRDMAGAYNEQFF.

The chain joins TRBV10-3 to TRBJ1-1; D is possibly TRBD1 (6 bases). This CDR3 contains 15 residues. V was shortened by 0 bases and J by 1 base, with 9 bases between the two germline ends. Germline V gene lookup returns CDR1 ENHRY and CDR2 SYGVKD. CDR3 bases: TGTGCCATCAGTGAGTCGGGGGGCCCGAACACTGAAGCTTTCTTT. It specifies CAISESGGPNTEAFF.

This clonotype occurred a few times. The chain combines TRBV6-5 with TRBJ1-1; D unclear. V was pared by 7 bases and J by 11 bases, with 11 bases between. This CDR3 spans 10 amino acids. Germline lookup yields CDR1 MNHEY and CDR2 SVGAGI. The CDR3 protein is CASTFRMAFF. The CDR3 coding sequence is TGTGCCAGCACCTTTCGCATGGCTTTCTTT.

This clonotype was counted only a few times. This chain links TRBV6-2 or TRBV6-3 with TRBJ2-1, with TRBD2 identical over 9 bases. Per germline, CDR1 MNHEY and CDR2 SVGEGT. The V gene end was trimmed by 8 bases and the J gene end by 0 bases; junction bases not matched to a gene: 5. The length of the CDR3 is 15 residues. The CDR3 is CASRSGGNSYNEQFF. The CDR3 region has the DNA TGTGCCAGCCGGAGCGGGGGGAACTCCTACAATGAGCAGTTCTTC.

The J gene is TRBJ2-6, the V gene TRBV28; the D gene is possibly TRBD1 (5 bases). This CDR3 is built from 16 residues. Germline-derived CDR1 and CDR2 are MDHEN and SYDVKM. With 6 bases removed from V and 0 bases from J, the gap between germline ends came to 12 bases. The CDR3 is CASRGTRDSGANVLTF. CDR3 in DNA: TGTGCCAGCAGGGGCACCAGGGACTCTGGGGCCAACGTCCTGACTTTC.

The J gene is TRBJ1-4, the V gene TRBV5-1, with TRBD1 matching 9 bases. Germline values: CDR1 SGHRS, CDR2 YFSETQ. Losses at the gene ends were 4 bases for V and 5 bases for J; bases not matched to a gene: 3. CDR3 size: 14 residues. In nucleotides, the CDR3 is TGCGCCAGCAGCCACGGGACAGGGAATGAAAAACTGTTTTTT. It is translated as CASSHGTGNEKLFF.

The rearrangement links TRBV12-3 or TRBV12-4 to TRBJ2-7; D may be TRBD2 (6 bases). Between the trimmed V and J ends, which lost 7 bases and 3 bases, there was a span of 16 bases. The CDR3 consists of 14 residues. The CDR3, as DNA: TGTGCCAGCATCGGGGAGCGGGCAGACTACGAGCAGTACTTC. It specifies CASIGERADYEQYF.

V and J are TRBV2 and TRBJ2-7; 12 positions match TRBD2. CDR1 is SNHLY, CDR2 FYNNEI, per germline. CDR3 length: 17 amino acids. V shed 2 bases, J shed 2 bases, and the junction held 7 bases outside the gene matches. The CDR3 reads CASSERGASGRAYEQYF. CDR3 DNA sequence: TGTGCCAGCAGTGAAAGGGGTGCTAGCGGGAGGGCCTACGAGCAGTACTTC.

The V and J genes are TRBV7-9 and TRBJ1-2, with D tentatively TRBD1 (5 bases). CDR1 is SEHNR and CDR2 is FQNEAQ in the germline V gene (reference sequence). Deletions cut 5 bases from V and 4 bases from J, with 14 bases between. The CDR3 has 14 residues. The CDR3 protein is CASSPWGGAYGYTF. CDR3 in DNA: TGTGCCAGCAGCCCATGGGGGGGTGCCTATGGCTACACCTTC.

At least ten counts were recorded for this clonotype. For the CDR3, the DNA is TGTGCCAGCAGCTTACGTGGGGAGCCCTACAATGAGCAGTTCTTC. As protein: CASSLRGEPYNEQFF. This chain connects TRBV5-5 to TRBJ2-1, with a tentative D call TRBD2 (5 bases). The length of the CDR3 is 15 residues. CDR1 SGHKS and CDR2 YYEKEE come from the germline V gene (reference sequence). With 2 bases removed from V and 2 bases from J, the gap between germline ends came to 11 bases.

The CDR3 coding sequence is TGTGCCAGCAGTGAAGACGGGGTCTCTAGTAGCAATGAGCAGTTCTTC. It is translated as CASSEDGVSSSNEQFF. The genes are TRBV2 and TRBJ2-1; possible D gene TRBD2, 5 bases. V was cut by 1 base and J by 6 bases, with 16 bases left in between. The V gene's germline CDR1 is SNHLY and CDR2 FYNNEI. CDR3 length: 16 residues.

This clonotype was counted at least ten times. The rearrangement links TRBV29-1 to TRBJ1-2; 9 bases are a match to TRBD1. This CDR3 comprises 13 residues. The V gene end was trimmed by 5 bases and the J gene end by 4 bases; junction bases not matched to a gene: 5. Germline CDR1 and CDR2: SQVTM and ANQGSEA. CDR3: CSVSTGGFYGYTF. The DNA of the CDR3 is TGCAGCGTTTCGACAGGGGGTTTCTATGGCTACACCTTC. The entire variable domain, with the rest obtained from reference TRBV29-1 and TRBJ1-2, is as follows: SAVISQKPSRDICQRGTSLTIQCQVDSQVTMMFWYRQQPGQSLTLIATANQGSEATYESGFVIDKFPISRPNLTFSTLTVSNMSPEDSSIYLCSVSTGGFYGYTFGSGTRLTVV.

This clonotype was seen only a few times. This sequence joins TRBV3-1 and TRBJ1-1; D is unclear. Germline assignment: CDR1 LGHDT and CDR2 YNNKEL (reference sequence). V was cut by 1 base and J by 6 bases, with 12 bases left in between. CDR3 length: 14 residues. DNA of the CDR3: TGTGCCAGCAGCCAAGGCAGCGTGGGCGCTGAAGCTTTCTTT. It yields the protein CASSQGSVGAEAFF.

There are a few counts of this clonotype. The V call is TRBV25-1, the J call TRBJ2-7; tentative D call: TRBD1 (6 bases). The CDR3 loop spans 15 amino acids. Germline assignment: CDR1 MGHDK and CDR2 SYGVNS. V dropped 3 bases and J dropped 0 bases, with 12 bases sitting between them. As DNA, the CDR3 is TGTGCCAGCAGTGAGGACAGTGAGAGCTCCTACGAGCAGTACTTC. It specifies CASSEDSESSYEQYF.

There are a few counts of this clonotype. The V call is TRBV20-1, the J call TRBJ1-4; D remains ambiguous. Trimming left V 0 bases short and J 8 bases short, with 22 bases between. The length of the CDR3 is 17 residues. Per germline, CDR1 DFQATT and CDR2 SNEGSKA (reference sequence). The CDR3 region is CSARDRRNANIGEKLFF. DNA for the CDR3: TGCAGTGCTAGAGATAGGAGGAACGCAAATATAGGCGAAAAACTGTTTTTT.

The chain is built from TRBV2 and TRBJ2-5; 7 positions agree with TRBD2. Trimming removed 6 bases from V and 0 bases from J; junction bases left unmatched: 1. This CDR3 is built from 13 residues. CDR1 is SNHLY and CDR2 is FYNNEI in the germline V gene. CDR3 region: CASRAGDQETQYF. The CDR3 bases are TGTGCCAGCAGGGCGGGGGACCAAGAGACCCAGTACTTC.

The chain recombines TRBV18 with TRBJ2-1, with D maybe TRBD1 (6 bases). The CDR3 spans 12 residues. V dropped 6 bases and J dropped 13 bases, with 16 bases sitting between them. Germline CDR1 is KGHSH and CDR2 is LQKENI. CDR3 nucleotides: TGTGCCAGCTCGGCACCGCAGACAGGCCAGTTCTTC. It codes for CASSAPQTGQFF.

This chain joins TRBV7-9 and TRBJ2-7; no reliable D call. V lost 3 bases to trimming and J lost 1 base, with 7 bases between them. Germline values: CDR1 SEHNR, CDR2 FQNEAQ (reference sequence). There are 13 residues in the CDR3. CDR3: CASSFPTSYEQYF. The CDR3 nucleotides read TGTGCCAGCAGCTTCCCGACATCCTACGAGCAGTACTTC.

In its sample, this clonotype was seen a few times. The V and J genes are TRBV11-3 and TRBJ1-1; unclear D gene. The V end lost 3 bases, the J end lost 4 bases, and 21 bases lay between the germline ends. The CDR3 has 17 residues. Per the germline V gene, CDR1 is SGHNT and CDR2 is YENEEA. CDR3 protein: CASSFHPRGVIGTEAFF. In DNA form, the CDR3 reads TGTGCCAGCAGCTTTCATCCCCGTGGGGTCATCGGCACTGAAGCTTTCTTT.

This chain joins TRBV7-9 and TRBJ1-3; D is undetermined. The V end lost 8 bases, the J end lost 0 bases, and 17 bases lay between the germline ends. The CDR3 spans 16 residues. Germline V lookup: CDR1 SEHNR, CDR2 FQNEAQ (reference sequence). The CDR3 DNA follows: TGTGCCAGCTCCCAGGCGGGGAGGGCCTCTGGAAACACCATATATTTT. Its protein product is CASSQAGRASGNTIYF.